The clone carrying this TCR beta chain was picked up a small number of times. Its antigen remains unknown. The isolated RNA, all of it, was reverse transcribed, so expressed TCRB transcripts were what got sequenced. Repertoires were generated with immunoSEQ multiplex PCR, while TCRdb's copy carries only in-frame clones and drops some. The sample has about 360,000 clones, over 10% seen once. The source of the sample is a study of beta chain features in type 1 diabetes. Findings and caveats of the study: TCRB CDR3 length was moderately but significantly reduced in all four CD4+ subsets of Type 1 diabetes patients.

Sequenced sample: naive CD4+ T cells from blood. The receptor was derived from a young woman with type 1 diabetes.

The CDR3 sequence: CASSPRTSPLEQYF. CDR3 DNA: TGCGCCAGCAGCCCTCGGACTAGCCCTCTCGAGCAGTACTTC. This chain links TRBV5-1 with TRBJ2-7; 8 positions agree with TRBD2. V dropped 4 bases and J dropped 6; count of bases not matched to a gene: 9. The CDR3 loop spans 14 amino acids. CDR1 and CDR2 from the germline V gene are SGHRS and YFSETQ.